Presented here are 19 T cell receptor beta chains from one specimen sequenced in a study of blood T cell repertoires in COVID-19. Clones were read by immunoSEQ multiplex PCR, and TCRdb kept only the in-frame ones, dropping some. The sample consists of 230,000 or so clones, approximately 82% of them appearing once. Sequencing input: peripheral blood. Source of these receptors: a man aged 35 to 55 who had recovered from COVID-19.

The rearrangement links TRBV7-9 to TRBJ1-5, with 7 positions matching TRBD1. Germline loops: CDR1 SEHNR, CDR2 FQNEAQ (reference sequence). With 1 base clipped from V and 4 bases from J, the junction kept 13 bases outside the gene matches. This CDR3 comprises 18 residues. CDR3 protein: CASSLGIKKGARNQPQHF. CDR3 bases: TGTGCCAGCAGCTTAGGAATTAAAAAGGGGGCGAGGAATCAGCCCCAGCATTTT.

This sequence joins TRBV11-3 and TRBJ2-7; D not resolved. The CDR3 runs 14 residues. The ends were cut back, 2 bases at V and 0 bases at J, with 8 bases in the middle. Germline CDR1 and CDR2: SGHNT and YENEEA. DNA of the CDR3: TGTGCCAGCAGCTTATTACGGAGCTCCTACGAGCAGTACTTC. Protein: CASSLLRSSYEQYF.

This clone is a singleton in its sample. The V gene is TRBV9, the J gene TRBJ2-5, with 10 bases lining up with TRBD2. Germline V gives CDR1 SGDLS, CDR2 YYNGEE. CDR3 length: 14 residues. Trimming took 4 bases from V and 5 from J; bases not matched to a gene: 5. The CDR3 nucleotides read TGTGCCAGCAGCAGCGGGGGGGCCGTGGAGACCCAGTACTTC. It yields the protein CASSSGGAVETQYF. The complete variable domain, with remaining parts taken from reference TRBV9 and TRBJ2-5, reads DSGVTQTPKHLITATGQRVTLRCSPRSGDLSVYWYQQSLDQGLQFLIQYYNGEERAKGNILERFSAQQFPDLHSELNLSSLELGDSALYFCASSSGGAVETQYFGPGTRLLVL.

CDR3 residues: CASSQERYGYTF. The DNA of the CDR3 is TGTGCCAGCAGCCAAGAGAGGTATGGCTACACCTTC. The chain joins TRBV3-1 (or the pseudogene TRBV3-2) to TRBJ1-2; D is uncertain. Per the germline V gene, CDR1 is LGHDT and CDR2 is YNNKEL (reference sequence). The CDR3 is 12 amino acids. Trimming pared 0 bases from V and 5 bases from J, leaving 4 bases between.

CDR3 protein: CASSRFSGNTIYF. The DNA of the CDR3 is TGTGCCAGCAGCCGGTTCTCTGGAAACACCATATATTTT. V usage is TRBV11-2 and J usage is TRBJ1-3, with no clear D. V lost 5 bases and J 0 bases, leaving 5 bases between the germline ends. Germline V gene sequence: CDR1 SGHAT, CDR2 FQNNGV. This CDR3 region has 13 residues.

V is TRBV4-3 and J is TRBJ1-2; 10 bases line up with TRBD1. The germline gives CDR1 LGHNA, CDR2 YSLEER. The length of the CDR3 is 14 residues. The J segment lost 8 bases and the V segment lost 5 bases, leaving 8 bases of the junction unmatched. CDR3 amino acids: CASSTRTGGFGYTF. CDR3 bases: TGCGCCAGCAGCACCCGGACAGGGGGTTTCGGCTACACCTTC.

The chain recombines TRBV30 with TRBJ1-4; TRBD1 matches 12 bases. V trimming: 1 base; J trimming: 7 bases; junction bases outside the gene matches: 4. The germline CDR1 and CDR2 sequences are GTSNPN and SVGIG (reference sequence). The CDR3 sequence is 15 residues long. Written as DNA, the CDR3 is TGTGCCTGGAGTGCCGGGACAGGGGGCATTGAAAAACTGTTTTTT. Its protein is CAWSAGTGGIEKLFF. The full variable domain, completed using reference TRBV30 and TRBJ1-4, is SQTIHQWPATLVQPVGSPLSLECTVEGTSNPNLYWYRQAAGRGLQLLFYSVGIGQISSEVPQNLSASRPQDRQFILSSKKLLLSDSGFYLCAWSAGTGGIEKLFFGSGTQLSVL.

This chain uses TRBV4-3 with TRBJ2-1; no firm D call. The CDR3 covers 14 residues. V gave up 4 bases and J gave up 6 bases, with 13 bases separating them. Germline V gene lookup returns CDR1 LGHNA and CDR2 YSLEER. CDR3: CASSPLLGFNEQFF. In DNA, the CDR3 is TGCGCCAGCAGCCCCCTTCTAGGTTTCAATGAGCAGTTCTTC.

This clone was seen once. The rearrangement joins TRBV15 to TRBJ1-2; 12 nucleotides agree with TRBD1. This CDR3 is 16 amino acids long. The trim removed 2 bases at V and 2 bases at J, leaving 3 bases unmatched. CDR1 and CDR2 (germline): LNHNV, YYDKDF (reference sequence). The CDR3 nucleotides read TGTGCCACCAGCAGAACAGGGACAGGGGGCAACTATGGCTACACCTTC. Its translation: CATSRTGTGGNYGYTF. Full variable domain (remainder filled in from reference TRBV15 and TRBJ1-2): DAMVIQNPRYQVTQFGKPVTLSCSQTLNHNVMYWYQQKSSQAPKLLFHYYDKDFNNEADTPDNFQSRRPNTSFCFLDIRSPGLGDTAMYLCATSRTGTGGNYGYTFGSGTRLTVV.

The chain employs TRBV19 and TRBJ2-2; 9 nucleotides align to TRBD1. There are 18 residues in the CDR3. Germline CDR1 is LNHDA and CDR2 is SQIVND (reference sequence). The V and J ends lost 7 bases and 0 bases, in that order; junction bases with no gene match: 12. The CDR3 loop reads CASKKDRGTTSNTGELFF. In DNA form, the CDR3 reads TGTGCCAGTAAGAAGGACAGGGGCACAACATCGAACACCGGGGAGCTGTTTTTT.

The chain combines TRBV5-4 with TRBJ2-7, with unresolved D. There are 12 residues in the CDR3. In germline, CDR1 is SGHNT, CDR2 YYREEE (reference sequence). Trimming cost V 4 bases and J 2 bases, with 7 bases left between them. In DNA, the CDR3 is TGTGCCAGCAGCACACTACCCTACGAGCAGTACTTC. Protein: CASSTLPYEQYF.

The rearrangement links TRBV2 to TRBJ2-2, with TRBD2 matching over 9 bases. There are 14 residues in the CDR3. Germline CDR1 and CDR2: SNHLY and FYNNEI. J was trimmed by 4 bases and V by 8 bases; bases with no gene match: 5. The CDR3 DNA sequence: TGTGCCAGCCGGTTAGCGGGGGCCACCGGGGAGCTGTTTTTT. The encoded protein is CASRLAGATGELFF.

The rearrangement links TRBV9 to TRBJ1-2; unclear D gene. CDR1 SGDLS and CDR2 YYNGEE come from the germline V gene. The CDR3 is made up of 15 amino acids. Deletions cut 0 bases from V and 0 bases from J, with 9 bases between. CDR3 sequence (DNA): TGTGCCAGCAGCGTAGGTGAGATATCTAACTATGGCTACACCTTC. Translated, it gives CASSVGEISNYGYTF. Variable domain in full (rest from reference TRBV9 and TRBJ1-2): DSGVTQTPKHLITATGQRVTLRCSPRSGDLSVYWYQQSLDQGLQFLIQYYNGEERAKGNILERFSAQQFPDLHSELNLSSLELGDSALYFCASSVGEISNYGYTFGSGTRLTVV.

J is TRBJ1-2 and V is TRBV12-3 or TRBV12-4, with 8 bases identical to TRBD1. With V trimmed by 10 bases and J by 6 bases, 10 bases remained unmatched. The CDR3 is 13 amino acids. This CDR3 reads CATARTGLDGYTF. CDR3 coding DNA: TGTGCCACCGCCCGGACAGGGTTGGATGGCTACACCTTC.

The chain is built from TRBV7-8 and TRBJ1-5, with no clear D. V was trimmed by 5 bases and J by 7 bases, leaving 12 bases between them. The CDR3 has 13 residues. Per germline, CDR1 SGHVS and CDR2 FQNEAQ. CDR3 sequence: CASSHGPGQPQHF. The CDR3 bases are TGTGCCAGCAGCCACGGGCCGGGGCAGCCCCAGCATTTT.

The chain employs TRBV5-1 and TRBJ1-2; a possible D gene is TRBD1 (6 bases). V lost 0 bases to trimming and J lost 4 bases, with 10 bases between them. CDR1 is SGHRS and CDR2 is YFSETQ in the germline V gene. This CDR3 comprises 14 residues. CDR3 sequence: CASSLGQAPYGYTF. The CDR3, as DNA: TGCGCCAGCAGCTTGGGACAGGCGCCCTATGGCTACACCTTC.

As concerns this clone: At the DNA level, this CDR3 is encoded by other sequences in the same sample as well. The gene calls are TRBV25-1 and TRBJ2-7, with a tentative D call TRBD2 (5 bases). CDR3 length: 14 amino acids. Trimming cost V 3 bases and J 1 base, with 10 bases left between them. Germline V CDR1 and CDR2: MGHDK, SYGVNS. CDR3 amino acids: CASSDMGSSYEQYF. In DNA form, the CDR3 reads TGTGCCAGCAGTGATATGGGGAGTTCCTACGAGCAGTACTTC.

The gene calls are TRBV5-4 and TRBJ2-5; 14 nucleotides match TRBD2. Germline V gene data show CDR1 as SGHNT and CDR2 as YYREEE (reference sequence). The V gene end was trimmed by 3 bases and the J gene end by 4 bases; junction bases not matched to a gene: 2. The CDR3 is 15 amino acids. The CDR3, as DNA: TGTGCCAGCAGCTCCGGGACTAGCGGGGGAGAGACCCAGTACTTC. Encoded protein: CASSSGTSGGETQYF.

This chain uses TRBV5-4 with TRBJ2-7, with D perhaps matching TRBD2 (7 bases). The length of the CDR3 is 15 residues. Looked up from germline, CDR1 is SGHNT and CDR2 is YYREEE (reference sequence). V was clipped by 0 bases and J by 3 bases, with 13 bases between them. The CDR3 bases are TGTGCCAGCAGCTTGGCTGGAGGGGGGGACTACGAGCAGTACTTC. This translates into CASSLAGGGDYEQYF.